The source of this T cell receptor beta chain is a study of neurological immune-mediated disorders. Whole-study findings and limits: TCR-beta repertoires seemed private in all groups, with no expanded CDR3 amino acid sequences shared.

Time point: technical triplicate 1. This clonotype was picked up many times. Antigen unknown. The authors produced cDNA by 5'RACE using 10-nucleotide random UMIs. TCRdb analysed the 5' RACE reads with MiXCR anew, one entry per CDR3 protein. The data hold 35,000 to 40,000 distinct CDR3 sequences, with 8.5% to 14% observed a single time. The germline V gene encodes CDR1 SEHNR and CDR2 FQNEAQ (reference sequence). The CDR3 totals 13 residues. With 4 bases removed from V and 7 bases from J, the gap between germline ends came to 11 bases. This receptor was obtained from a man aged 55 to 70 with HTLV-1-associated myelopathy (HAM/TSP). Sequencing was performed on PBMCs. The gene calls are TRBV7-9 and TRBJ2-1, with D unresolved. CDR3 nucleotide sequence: TGTGCCAGCAGCTCCCTGCTAGGGAATGAGCAGTTCTTC. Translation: CASSSLLGNEQFF.